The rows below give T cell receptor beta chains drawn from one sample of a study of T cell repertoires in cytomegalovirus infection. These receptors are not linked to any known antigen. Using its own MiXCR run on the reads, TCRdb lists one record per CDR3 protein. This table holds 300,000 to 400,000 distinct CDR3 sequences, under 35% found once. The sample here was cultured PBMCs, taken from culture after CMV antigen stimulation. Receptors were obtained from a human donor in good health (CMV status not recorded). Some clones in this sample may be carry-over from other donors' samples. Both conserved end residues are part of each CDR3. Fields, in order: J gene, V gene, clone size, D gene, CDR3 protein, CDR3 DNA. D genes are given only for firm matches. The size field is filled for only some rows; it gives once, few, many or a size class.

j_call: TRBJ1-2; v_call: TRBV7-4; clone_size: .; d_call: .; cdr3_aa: CASSLVGDRANYGYTF; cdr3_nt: TGTGCCAGCAGCTTAGTGGGGGACCGAGCCAACTATGGCTACACCTTC
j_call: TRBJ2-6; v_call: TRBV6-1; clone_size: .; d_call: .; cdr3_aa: CASSDRMGSGANVLTF; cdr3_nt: TGTGCCAGCAGTGATCGGATGGGCTCTGGGGCCAACGTCCTGACTTTC
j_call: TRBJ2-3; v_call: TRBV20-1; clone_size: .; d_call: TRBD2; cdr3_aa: CSARDRGLASDTQYF; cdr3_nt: TGCAGTGCTAGAGATAGGGGACTAGCTTCAGATACGCAGTATTTT
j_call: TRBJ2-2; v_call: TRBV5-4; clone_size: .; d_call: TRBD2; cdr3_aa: CASSKGLAGGNTGELFF; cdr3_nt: TGTGCCAGCAGCAAGGGACTAGCGGGGGGAAACACCGGGGAGCTGTTTTTT
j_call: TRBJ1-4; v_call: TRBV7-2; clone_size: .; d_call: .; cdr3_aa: CASSYRRDEKLFF; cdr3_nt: TGTGCCAGCAGCTACCGACGGGACGAAAAACTGTTTTTT
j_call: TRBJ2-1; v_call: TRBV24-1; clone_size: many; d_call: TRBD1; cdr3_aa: CATSEPLIRDSTYNEQFF; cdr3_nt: TGTGCCACCAGTGAACCCTTAATCCGGGACAGTACTTACAATGAGCAGTTCTTC
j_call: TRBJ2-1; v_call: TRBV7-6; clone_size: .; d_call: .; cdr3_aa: CASSLAAGRDNEQLF; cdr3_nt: TGTGCCAGCAGCTTAGCAGCGGGGCGGGACAATGAGCAGCTCTTC
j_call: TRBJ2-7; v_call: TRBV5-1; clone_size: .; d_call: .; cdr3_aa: CASSFVPGDEQYF; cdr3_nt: TGCGCCAGCAGCTTTGTTCCAGGGGACGAGCAGTACTTC
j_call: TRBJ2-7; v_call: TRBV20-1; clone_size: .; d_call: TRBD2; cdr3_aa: CSARVLAGPSYEQYF; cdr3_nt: TGCAGTGCTAGAGTGTTAGCGGGGCCTTCCTACGAGCAGTACTTC
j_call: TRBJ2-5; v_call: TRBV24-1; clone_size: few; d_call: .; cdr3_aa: CATSDTDNPTLETQYF; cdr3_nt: TGTGCCACCAGTGATACGGACAACCCGACCCTAGAGACCCAGTACTTC
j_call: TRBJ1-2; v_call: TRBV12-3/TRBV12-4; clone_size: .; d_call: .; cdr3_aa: CASSLSTNYGYTF; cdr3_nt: TGTGCCAGCAGTTTAAGCACTAACTATGGCTACACCTTC
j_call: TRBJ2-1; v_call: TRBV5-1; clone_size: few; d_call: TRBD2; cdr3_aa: CASSVSGTSDFYNEQFF; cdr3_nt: TGCGCCAGCAGCGTCTCCGGGACTAGCGACTTCTACAATGAGCAGTTCTTC
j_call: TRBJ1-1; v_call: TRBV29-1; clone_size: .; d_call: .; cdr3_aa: CSVEIRGNTEAFF; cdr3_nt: TGCAGCGTTGAAATTAGGGGGAACACTGAAGCTTTCTTT
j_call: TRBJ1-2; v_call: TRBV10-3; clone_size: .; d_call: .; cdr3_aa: CAITTGNYGYTF; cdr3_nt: TGTGCCATCACTACAGGGAACTATGGCTACACCTTC
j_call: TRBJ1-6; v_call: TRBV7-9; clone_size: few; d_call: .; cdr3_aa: CASSPQSGRNNSPLHF; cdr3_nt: TGTGCCAGCAGCCCACAGTCAGGAAGGAATAATTCACCCCTCCACTTT
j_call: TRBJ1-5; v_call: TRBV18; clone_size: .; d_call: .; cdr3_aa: CASSPTQGGDQPQHF; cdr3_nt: TGTGCCAGCTCACCGACGCAGGGAGGGGATCAGCCCCAGCATTTT
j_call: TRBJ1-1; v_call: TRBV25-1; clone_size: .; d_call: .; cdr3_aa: CASSETHLTGVAEAFF; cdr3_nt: TGTGCCAGCAGTGAAACCCACCTTACAGGTGTCGCTGAAGCTTTCTTT
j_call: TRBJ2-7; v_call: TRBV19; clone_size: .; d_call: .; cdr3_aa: CASSIGDGPYEQYF; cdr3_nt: TGTGCCAGTAGTATAGGAGACGGACCCTACGAGCAGTACTTC
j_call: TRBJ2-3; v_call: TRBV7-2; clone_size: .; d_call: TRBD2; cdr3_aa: CASSLYASGNTDTQYF; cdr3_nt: TGTGCCAGCAGCTTATACGCTAGCGGGAACACAGATACGCAGTATTTT
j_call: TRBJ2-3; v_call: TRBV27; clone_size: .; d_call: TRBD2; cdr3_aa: CASSPGTSGGWTDTQYF; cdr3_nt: TGTGCCAGCAGTCCAGGGACTAGCGGGGGCTGGACAGATACGCAGTATTTT
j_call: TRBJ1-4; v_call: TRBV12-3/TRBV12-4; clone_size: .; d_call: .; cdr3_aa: CASRETVNEKLFF; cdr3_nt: TGTGCCAGCAGGGAGACAGTTAATGAAAAACTGTTTTTT
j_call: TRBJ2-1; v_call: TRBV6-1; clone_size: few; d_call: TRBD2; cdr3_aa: CASGLERGTNNEQFF; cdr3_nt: TGTGCCAGCGGTCTTGAGCGGGGTACTAACAATGAGCAGTTCTTC
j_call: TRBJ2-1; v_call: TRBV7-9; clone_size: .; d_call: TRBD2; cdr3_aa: CASSWTSESSYNEQFF; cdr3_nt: TGTGCCAGCAGCTGGACTAGCGAGAGCTCCTACAATGAGCAGTTCTTC
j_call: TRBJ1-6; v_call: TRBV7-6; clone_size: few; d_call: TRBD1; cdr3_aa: CASSSLTGLNSPLHF; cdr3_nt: TGTGCCAGCAGCTCACTGACAGGGCTTAATTCACCCCTCCACTTT
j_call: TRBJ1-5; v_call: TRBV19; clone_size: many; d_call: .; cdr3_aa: CASSWRDQPQHF; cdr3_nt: TGTGCCAGTAGTTGGAGAGATCAGCCCCAGCATTTT
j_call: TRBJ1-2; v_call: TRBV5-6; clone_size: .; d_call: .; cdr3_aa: CASSAEPGASRGYTF; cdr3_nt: TGTGCCAGCAGCGCGGAACCGGGAGCCTCGAGGGGCTACACCTTC
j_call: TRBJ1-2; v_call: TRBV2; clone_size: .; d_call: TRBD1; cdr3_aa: CASRGQGAGGYTF; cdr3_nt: TGTGCCAGCAGGGGACAGGGGGCAGGCGGCTACACCTTC
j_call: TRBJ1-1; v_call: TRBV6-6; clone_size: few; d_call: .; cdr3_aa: CASSYPGGGEAFF; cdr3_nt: TGTGCCAGCAGTTACCCAGGAGGGGGGGAAGCTTTCTTT
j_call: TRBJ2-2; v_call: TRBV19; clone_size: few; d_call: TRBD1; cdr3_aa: CASSMRQGKGSNTGELFF; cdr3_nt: TGTGCCAGTAGTATGCGACAGGGGAAGGGCTCTAACACCGGGGAGCTGTTTTTT
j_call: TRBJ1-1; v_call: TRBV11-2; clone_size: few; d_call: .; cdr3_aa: CASSFQTGRGTEAFF; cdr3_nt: TGTGCCAGCAGCTTCCAGACAGGCCGGGGCACTGAAGCTTTCTTT
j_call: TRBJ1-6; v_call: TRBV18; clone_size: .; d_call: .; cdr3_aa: CASSPGTADNSPLHF; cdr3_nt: TGTGCCAGCTCACCCGGGACGGCAGATAATTCACCCCTCCACTTT
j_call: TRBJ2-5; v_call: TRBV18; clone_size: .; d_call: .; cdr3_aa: CASSPPTAIQETQYF; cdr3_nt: TGTGCCAGCTCACCTCCGACAGCTATACAAGAGACCCAGTACTTC
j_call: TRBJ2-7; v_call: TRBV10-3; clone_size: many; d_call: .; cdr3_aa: CAINDKLSYEQYF; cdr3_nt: TGTGCCATCAACGACAAACTCTCCTACGAGCAGTACTTC
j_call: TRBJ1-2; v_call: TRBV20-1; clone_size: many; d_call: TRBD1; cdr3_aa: CSAPKLGTGGDYGYTF; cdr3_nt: TGCAGTGCACCGAAACTTGGGACAGGAGGAGACTATGGCTACACCTTC
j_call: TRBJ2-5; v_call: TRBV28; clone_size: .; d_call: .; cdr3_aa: CASSLGSGNLRETQYF; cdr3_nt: TGTGCCAGCAGTTTAGGCTCGGGAAACCTGCGAGAGACCCAGTACTTC
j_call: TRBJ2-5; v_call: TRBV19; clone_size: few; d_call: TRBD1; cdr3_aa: CASSTGTGGRRETQYF; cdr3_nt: TGTGCCAGTAGTACGGGGACAGGGGGACGCCGAGAGACCCAGTACTTC
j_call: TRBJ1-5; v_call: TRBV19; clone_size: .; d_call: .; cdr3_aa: CASSIFYRQNQPQHF; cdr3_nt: TGTGCCAGTAGTATATTTTACAGGCAGAATCAGCCCCAGCATTTT
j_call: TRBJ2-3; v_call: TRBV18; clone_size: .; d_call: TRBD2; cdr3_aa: CASSLLGLAGGRSTDTQYF; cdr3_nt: TGTGCCAGCTCACTGCTGGGACTAGCGGGGGGCCGTAGCACAGATACGCAGTATTTT